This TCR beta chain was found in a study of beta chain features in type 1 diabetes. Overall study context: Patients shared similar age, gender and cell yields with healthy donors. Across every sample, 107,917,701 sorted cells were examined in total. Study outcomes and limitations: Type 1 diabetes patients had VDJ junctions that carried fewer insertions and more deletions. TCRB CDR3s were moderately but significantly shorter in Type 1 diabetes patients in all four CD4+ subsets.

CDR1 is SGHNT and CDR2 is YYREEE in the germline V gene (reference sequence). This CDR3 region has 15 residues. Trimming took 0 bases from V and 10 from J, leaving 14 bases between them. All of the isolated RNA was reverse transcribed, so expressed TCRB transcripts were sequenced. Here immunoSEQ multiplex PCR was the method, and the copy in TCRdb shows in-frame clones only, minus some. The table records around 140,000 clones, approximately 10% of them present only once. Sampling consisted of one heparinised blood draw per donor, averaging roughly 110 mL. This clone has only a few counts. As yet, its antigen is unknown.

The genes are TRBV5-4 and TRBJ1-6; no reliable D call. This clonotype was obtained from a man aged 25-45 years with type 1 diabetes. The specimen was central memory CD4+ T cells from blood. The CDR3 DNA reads TGTGCCAGCAGCTTGGAAGTCGGTGTATCGTCACCCCTCCACTTT. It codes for CASSLEVGVSSPLHF.